The rows below give T cell receptor beta chains drawn from one sample of a study of shared clonotypes between healthy human individuals. Method: immunoSEQ multiplex PCR; TCRdb's copy keeps in-frame clones and lacks some. Of approximately 2,300,000 clones in the sample, 85% to 95% were seen once. The sequencing input was naive CD4+ T cells from PBMCs. The receptors come from a man in his late teens or twenties in good health. Some clones in this sample may be carry-over from other donors' samples. Both conserved end residues are part of each CDR3. A D gene is named only where the DNA matches it firmly. Size tells how often a clone was seen (once, few, many) or the class of an expanded clone, and some rows leave it out.

J gene | D gene | V gene | clone size | CDR3 protein | CDR3 DNA
TRBJ2-5 | TRBD2 | TRBV11-2 | . | CASSKRGTSGSYEMETQYF | TGTGCCAGCAGCAAGCGGGGGACTAGCGGTAGTTATGAAATGGAGACCCAGTACTTC
TRBJ2-7 | TRBD2 | TRBV2 | . | CASRRAGLPKGEQYF | TGTGCCAGCAGGAGGGCGGGACTACCTAAAGGCGAGCAGTACTTC
TRBJ1-1 | TRBD1 | TRBV18 | few | CASSPDRTGGTEAFF | TGTGCCAGCTCGCCTGATAGGACAGGGGGCACTGAAGCTTTCTTT
TRBJ2-1 | . | TRBV18 | . | CASSPNIGATASEQFF | TGTGCCAGCTCACCAAATATTGGGGCCACGGCGAGTGAGCAGTTCTTC
TRBJ2-1 | TRBD2 | TRBV6-6 | . | CASSSPGLAGSYEQFF | TGTGCCAGCAGTAGTCCGGGACTAGCGGGATCATATGAGCAGTTCTTC
TRBJ2-1 | . | TRBV5-1 | . | CASSLDVNEQFF | TGCGCCAGCAGCTTGGATGTTAATGAGCAGTTCTTC
TRBJ1-5 | . | TRBV6-6 | . | CASSYGSQPQHF | TGTGCCAGCAGTTACGGCAGCCAGCCCCAGCATTTT
TRBJ2-2 | TRBD1 | TRBV7-9 | . | CASSAGTDTGELFF | TGTGCCAGCAGCGCAGGGACAGACACCGGGGAGCTGTTTTTT
TRBJ2-1 | . | TRBV27 | . | CASSTRNEQFF | TGTGCCAGCAGTACCCGGAATGAGCAGTTCTTC
TRBJ2-7 | . | TRBV2 | . | CASRGGGYEQYF | TGTGCCAGCAGGGGAGGGGGCTACGAGCAGTACTTC
TRBJ2-7 | TRBD2 | TRBV4-3 | . | CASTQSAGGPYEQYF | TGCGCCAGCACCCAAAGCGCGGGAGGGCCTTACGAGCAGTACTTC
TRBJ1-1 | . | TRBV7-9 | . | CASSFNPIKNTEAFF | TGTGCCAGCAGCTTTAACCCTATTAAGAACACTGAAGCTTTCTTT
TRBJ1-5 | . | TRBV28 | . | CAINRGGYGNQPQHF | TGTGCCATCAATCGGGGGGGTTACGGCAATCAGCCCCAGCATTTT
TRBJ2-7 | . | TRBV5-1 | . | CASSSTYEQYF | TGCGCCAGCAGCTCTACCTACGAGCAGTACTTC
TRBJ2-3 | . | TRBV5-1 | . | CASSWEPGPAPGTQYF | TGCGCCAGCAGCTGGGAACCGGGACCCGCACCCGGTACGCAGTATTTT
TRBJ1-1 | TRBD1 | TRBV27 | . | CASMAGGSGGEAFF | TGTGCCAGCATGGCAGGGGGCTCTGGAGGTGAAGCTTTCTTT
TRBJ2-4 | TRBD2 | TRBV7-2 | . | CASSSRLAGGLETGNIQYF | TGTGCCAGCAGCTCTAGACTAGCGGGAGGGCTCGAAACCGGGAACATTCAGTACTTC
TRBJ1-2 | . | TRBV14 | once | CASSHVRERGGYTF | TGTGCCAGCAGCCATGTTCGGGAGAGGGGTGGCTACACCTTC
TRBJ1-3 | TRBD1 | TRBV5-4 | . | CASSSLGQGGRNTIYF | TGTGCCAGCAGCTCGCTCGGACAGGGGGGAAGAAACACCATATATTTT
TRBJ2-5 | TRBD1 | TRBV27 | . | CASSQTRQGRGYF | TGTGCCAGCAGCCAAACACGACAGGGACGGGGGTACTTC
TRBJ2-2 | . | TRBV9 | . | CASSGGGLTGELFF | TGTGCCAGCAGCGGCGGGGGCCTCACCGGGGAGCTGTTTTTT
TRBJ1-2 | . | TRBV5-1 | . | CASSLVGGTNYGYTF | TGCGCCAGCAGCTTGGTAGGCGGGACCAACTATGGCTACACCTTC
TRBJ2-1 | TRBD2 | TRBV28 | . | CASSRGGWGSGSYNEQFF | TGTGCCAGCAGTCGCGGCGGGTGGGGTAGCGGGAGTTACAATGAGCAGTTCTTC
TRBJ1-5 | . | TRBV28 | . | CASSLGSEGNQPQHF | TGTGCCAGCAGTTTAGGGAGCGAAGGAAATCAGCCCCAGCATTTT
TRBJ1-2 | . | TRBV9 | . | CASRGGSFYGYTF | TGTGCCAGCAGAGGAGGGAGCTTTTATGGCTACACCTTC
TRBJ1-5 | . | TRBV12-2 | once | CASRFGTTSRVYSNQPQHF | TGTGCAAGTCGCTTCGGGACTACATCCAGGGTTTATAGCAATCAGCCCCAGCATTTT
TRBJ1-4 | . | TRBV28 | . | CAAERGGGEKLFF | TGTGCAGCCGAAAGGGGTGGGGGTGAAAAACTGTTTTTT